The source of this T cell receptor beta chain is a study of cytomegalovirus exposure and HLA in healthy donors. Study results and limitations: A later analysis associated 16,000 or so TCR beta sequences with HLA alleles at a 0.05 false discovery rate. Presence/absence analyses assumed roughly uniform sequencing depth across donors, which may not hold. Specificity of three CMV-associated chains for CMV antigens was verified in vitro.

Note on this clone: What it binds is unknown.

J gave up 7 bases and V 4 bases, and 9 bases lay outside the gene matches. The CDR3 consists of 15 residues. Germline V gives CDR1 SGHRS, CDR2 YFSETQ. PCR primers comprised 60 Vbeta and 13 Jbeta primers. Profiling relied on immunoSEQ multiplex PCR, and the TCRdb table lists in-frame clones only, not all of them. This table holds around 200,000 clones, about 80% found once. This receptor was identified in a woman between 45 and 65 years old in good health and CMV-seropositive. V usage is TRBV5-1 and J usage is TRBJ1-5; 9 bases align to TRBD1. Sequences were obtained from PBMCs. CDR3 DNA sequence: TGCGCCAGCAGCCCAACAGGGGGCGCGGAGCAGCCCCAGCATTTT. Residues: CASSPTGGAEQPQHF.